The source of this T cell receptor (beta chain) is a study of blood T cell repertoires in COVID-19. Across the whole study: Nucleic acid was either cDNA or gDNA, and it came from T cells, B-cell-depleted T cells, or PBMCs.

Original processing notes: For nucleated cells, counts were estimated from reference gene primer amplification. Sequenced by immunoSEQ multiplex PCR; TCRdb stores in-frame clones only, minus some. Clone size and the V and J calls come from that table; the DNA yielded D and trimming. The sample contains about 160,000 clones, more than 75% of which appear only once. One Seattle source followed patients from active infection through their disease course. Sequenced sample: peripheral blood. The source of this sequence is a woman in her 70s with COVID-19, enrolled during active disease.

CDR3 region: CASSTGEKLFF. The CDR3 DNA sequence: TGTGCCAGCAGTACAGGGGAAAAACTGTTTTTT. The chain has TRBV6-5 and TRBJ1-4; TRBD1 is a possible D gene (6 bases). Trimming took 5 bases from V and 8 from J, leaving 6 bases between them. Germline CDR1 reads MNHEY; CDR2 reads SVGAGI. The CDR3 covers 11 residues.